The next 25 T cell receptor beta chains were all read from a single sample in a study of cytomegalovirus exposure and HLA in healthy donors. This PCR relied on a set of 60 Vbeta primers and 13 Jbeta primers. Sequenced by immunoSEQ multiplex PCR; TCRdb stores in-frame clones only, minus some. This sample's table has some 51,000 clones. Sequencing used PBMCs. The receptors were gathered from a man aged 40-49 years in good health and CMV-seropositive.

The chain couples TRBV7-2 to TRBJ2-3, with 9 bases aligning to TRBD1. The V gene's germline CDR1 is SGHTA and CDR2 FQGNSA. J was trimmed by 5 bases and V by 5 bases; bases with no gene match: 8. The CDR3 has 15 amino acids. This CDR3 reads CASSTGTGYGDTQYF. The CDR3, as DNA: TGTGCCAGCAGCACCGGGACAGGGTATGGAGATACGCAGTATTTT. Looking up the rest from reference TRBV7-2 and TRBJ2-3 gives the full variable domain: GAGVSQSPSNKVTEKGKDVELRCDPISGHTALYWYRQSLGQGLEFLIYFQGNSAPDKSGLPSDRFSAERTGGSVSTLTIQRTQQEDSAVYLCASSTGTGYGDTQYFGPGTRLTVL.

The chain recombines TRBV4-3 with TRBJ2-1, with D perhaps TRBD1 (5 bases). Trimming stripped 1 base from V and 8 bases from J, with 18 bases between. The CDR3 is 16 amino acids. The germline V gene has CDR1 LGHNA and CDR2 YSLEER. The CDR3 DNA reads TGCGCCAGCAGCCAAGCTAGGGGCCCCCCCCTTGATGAGCAGTTCTTC. It specifies CASSQARGPPLDEQFF.

This rearrangement joins TRBV6-1 to TRBJ2-5, with TRBD2 matching 10 bases. This CDR3 is 16 amino acids long. V shed 1 base, J shed 5 bases, and the junction held 7 bases outside the gene matches. The germline gives CDR1 MNHNS, CDR2 SASEGT. The CDR3 DNA is TGTGCCAGCAGTGAAGGGGTAGCGGGAGGCGTGGAGACCCAGTACTTC. Translating gives CASSEGVAGGVETQYF.

This chain joins TRBV7-9 and TRBJ2-2; TRBD2 might be the D (6 bases). V gave up 8 bases and J gave up 7 bases, with 20 bases separating them. Germline CDR1 is SEHNR and CDR2 is FQNEAQ (reference sequence). The CDR3 length is 15 residues. As DNA, the CDR3 is TGTGCCAGCCCCCCCCGGGGGACGTATAGCGGGGAGCTGTTTTTT. Its protein product is CASPPRGTYSGELFF.

V gene TRBV2 combines with J gene TRBJ2-3; TRBD2 matches at 12 bases. Germline assignment: CDR1 SNHLY and CDR2 FYNNEI. Unmatched junction bases numbered 7, after V lost 8 bases and J lost 4 bases. This CDR3 spans 15 amino acids. CDR3 coding DNA: TGTGCCAGCGCCTGGACTAGCGGGGCACCAGATACGCAGTATTTT. This sequence encodes CASAWTSGAPDTQYF. Combining the CDR3 with reference TRBV2 and TRBJ2-3 gives the whole variable domain EPEVTQTPSHQVTQMGQEVILRCVPISNHLYFYWYRQILGQKVEFLVSFYNNEISEKSEIFDDQFSVERPDGSNFTLKIRSTKLEDSAMYFCASAWTSGAPDTQYFGPGTRLTVL.

CDR3 residues: CASSQDNYEQYF. CDR3 DNA: TGTGCCAGCAGCCAGGACAACTACGAGCAGTACTTC. The chain links TRBV5-4 to TRBJ2-7, with D possibly matching TRBD1 (5 bases). There are 12 residues in the CDR3. V dropped 4 bases and J dropped 3 bases, with 8 bases sitting between them. The germline gives CDR1 SGHNT, CDR2 YYREEE (reference sequence).

The chain uses TRBV6-1 and TRBJ1-6; D is perhaps TRBD1 (5 bases). Deletions cut 6 bases from V and 15 bases from J, with 15 bases between. Looked up from germline, CDR1 is MNHNS and CDR2 is SASEGT. The CDR3 has 12 residues. CDR3 in DNA: TGTGCCAGCAGCCCCGGGCCCCAGGGCCTCCACTTT. Protein sequence: CASSPGPQGLHF.

The V and J genes are TRBV18 and TRBJ2-2, with D possibly being TRBD2 (5 bases). The CDR3 is 16 residues long. Between the trimmed V and J ends, which lost 4 bases and 2 bases, there was a span of 14 bases. Germline lookup yields CDR1 KGHSH and CDR2 LQKENI. As DNA, the CDR3 is TGTGCCAGCTCACTCGGAAGGACGGGAAACACCGGGGAGCTGTTTTTT. Protein: CASSLGRTGNTGELFF.

This chain links TRBV28 with TRBJ1-2; D is perhaps TRBD1 (6 bases). Germline V lookup: CDR1 MDHEN, CDR2 SYDVKM. V was pared by 7 bases and J by 1 base, with 16 bases between. This CDR3 has 15 amino acids. CDR3 nucleotide sequence: TGTGCCAGCATTTCCTTCGACAGGTTTAACTATGGCTACACCTTC. It specifies CASISFDRFNYGYTF.

The chain uses TRBV6-1 and TRBJ1-2; 10 bases fit TRBD1. The V gene's germline CDR1 is MNHNS and CDR2 SASEGT. CDR3 length equals 14 residues. After removal of 7 bases from V and 4 bases from J, the junction contained 6 bases not matched to a gene. Here the CDR3 DNA reads TGTGCCAGCATTCGGGACAGGGGCGGCTATGGCTACACCTTC. Protein: CASIRDRGGYGYTF.

The chain recombines TRBV5-6 with TRBJ1-5, with a tentative D call TRBD1 (5 bases). The CDR3 is 13 amino acids. Germline V gene sequence: CDR1 SGHDT, CDR2 YYEEEE. Between the trimmed V and J ends, which lost 1 base and 7 bases, there was a span of 9 bases. The CDR3 protein is CASSLRQGQPQHF. For the CDR3, the DNA is TGTGCCAGCAGCTTGAGGCAGGGCCAGCCCCAGCATTTT.

V is TRBV18 and J is TRBJ2-4; 7 nucleotides line up with TRBD1. The V and J ends lost 5 bases and 5 bases, in that order; junction bases with no gene match: 27. Germline CDR1 is KGHSH and CDR2 is LQKENI. This CDR3 comprises 21 residues. The CDR3 nucleotides read TGTGCCAGCTCAAACCTTGGGGCGAGACAGGGTTTAACGGGAAGACAAAACATTCAGTACTTC. Translated, it gives CASSNLGARQGLTGRQNIQYF.

The V call is TRBV28, the J call TRBJ2-2; 8 bases fit TRBD1. V lost 8 bases and J lost 4; bases outside the gene matches: 6. CDR1 and CDR2 from the germline V gene are MDHEN and SYDVKM. This CDR3 has 14 residues. CDR3 residues: CASGRDRFTGELFF. CDR3 nucleotides: TGTGCCAGCGGAAGGGACAGGTTCACCGGGGAGCTGTTTTTT.

As to this clone: Other DNA variants within this sample encode the same CDR3. The chain links TRBV5-4 to TRBJ2-3; D is undetermined. From germline, CDR1 is SGHNT and CDR2 YYREEE (reference sequence). The CDR3 loop spans 12 amino acids. Trimming pared 4 bases from V and 0 bases from J, leaving 3 bases between. The CDR3 is CASSLSTDTQYF. CDR3 nucleotide sequence: TGTGCCAGCAGCCTCAGCACAGATACGCAGTATTTT.

The V and J genes are TRBV27 and TRBJ2-1; 14 bases line up with TRBD2. The germline V gene encodes CDR1 MNHEY and CDR2 SMNVEV (reference sequence). The CDR3 is made up of 17 amino acids. V shed 6 bases and J 5 bases; nucleotides not matched to a gene: 9. CDR3 coding DNA: TGTGCCAGCAGGGCAGGGACTAGCGGGAGTCTCCACAATGAGCAGTTCTTC. The encoded protein is CASRAGTSGSLHNEQFF.

V is TRBV28 and J is TRBJ1-3, with D unresolved. CDR3 length equals 13 residues. Germline CDR1 and CDR2: MDHEN and SYDVKM. V was pared by 5 bases and J by 0 bases, with 5 bases between. The CDR3 nucleotides are TGTGCCAGCAGTCTCCGCTCTGGAAACACCATATATTTT. Amino acid sequence: CASSLRSGNTIYF.

CDR3 DNA sequence: TGTGCCAGCAGCTTAGGGACTAGCGGATGGAACACCGGGGAGCTGTTTTTT. It encodes CASSLGTSGWNTGELFF. The chain joins TRBV7-9 to TRBJ2-2; 10 nucleotides agree with TRBD2. CDR3 size: 17 residues. Germline V CDR1 and CDR2: SEHNR, FQNEAQ (reference sequence). Trimming cost V 1 base and J 1 base; bases outside gene matches: 3.

The genes are TRBV28 and TRBJ1-5; 7 bases align to TRBD1. The CDR3 has 17 residues. V lost 2 bases and J lost 2; bases outside the gene matches: 9. CDR1 and CDR2 (germline): MDHEN, SYDVKM. The CDR3 spells CASSLGYRGAGNQPQHF. The CDR3 region has the DNA TGTGCCAGCAGTTTAGGCTACAGGGGCGCAGGCAATCAGCCCCAGCATTTT.

The CDR3 protein is CASGGTSDYNEQFF. Here the CDR3 DNA reads TGTGCCAGCGGGGGGACTAGCGACTACAATGAGCAGTTCTTC. This chain uses TRBV2 with TRBJ2-1; 10 bases map to TRBD2. Germline trimming cut 8 bases from V and 3 bases from J; bases unmatched to any gene: 4. The CDR3 consists of 14 residues. The germline CDR1 and CDR2 sequences are SNHLY and FYNNEI.

The chain employs TRBV19 and TRBJ1-1, with 10 bases matching TRBD1. With 6 bases clipped from V and 4 bases from J, the junction kept 5 bases outside the gene matches. CDR3 length: 14 residues. Germline CDR1 and CDR2: LNHDA and SQIVND (reference sequence). The CDR3 protein is CASSFRTGGTEAFF. The DNA for the CDR3 is TGTGCCAGTAGCTTTCGGACAGGGGGCACTGAAGCTTTCTTT.

About this clone: The germline gene is not matched at one end of the junction; a read error may be the cause. The J gene is TRBJ1-3, the V gene TRBV9; the D is unclear. Germline CDR1 SGDLS, CDR2 YYNGEE. The CDR3 runs to 13 residues. The CDR3 sequence is CASSVAVGDTIYF. The CDR3 DNA reads as TGTGCCAGCAGCGTAGCTGTTGGAGACACCATATATTTT.

The rearrangement uses TRBV29-1 and TRBJ1-1; tentative D call: TRBD1 (6 bases). CDR1 and CDR2 (germline): SQVTM, ANQGSEA. The CDR3 is made up of 13 amino acids. With 8 bases removed from V and 3 bases from J, the gap between germline ends came to 16 bases. The CDR3 sequence: CSIKEGGDTEAFF. The CDR3 DNA reads as TGCAGCATAAAGGAGGGGGGGGACACTGAAGCTTTCTTT.

Concerning this clone itself: At the DNA level, this CDR3 is encoded by other sequences in the same sample as well. The chain uses TRBV18 and TRBJ1-5; 7 positions agree with TRBD1. Germline CDR1 is KGHSH and CDR2 is LQKENI. The ends lost 3 bases at V and 5 bases at J; junction bases unmatched: 4. CDR3 size: 14 residues. In DNA form, the CDR3 reads TGTGCCAGCTCACCTACAGGGGTCGATCAGCCCCAGCATTTT. This codes for CASSPTGVDQPQHF.

The chain is built from TRBV7-2 and TRBJ1-2, with 8 bases that match TRBD1. The CDR3 has 14 residues. Germline V gives CDR1 SGHTA, CDR2 FQGNSA. The V gene end was trimmed by 5 bases and the J gene end by 6 bases; junction bases not matched to a gene: 8. For the CDR3, the DNA is TGTGCCAGCAGCACAGACAGGGGCGAAAATGGCTACACCTTC. Translation gives CASSTDRGENGYTF.

The V gene is TRBV6-6, the J gene TRBJ1-1; the D gene is possibly TRBD1 (5 bases). The CDR3 runs to 14 residues. CDR1 and CDR2 (germline): MNHNY, SVGAGI (reference sequence). V lost 0 bases, J lost 4 bases, and 9 bases lay in between. The CDR3 is CASSYSTASTEAFF. CDR3 bases: TGTGCCAGCAGTTACTCGACAGCATCCACTGAAGCTTTCTTT.